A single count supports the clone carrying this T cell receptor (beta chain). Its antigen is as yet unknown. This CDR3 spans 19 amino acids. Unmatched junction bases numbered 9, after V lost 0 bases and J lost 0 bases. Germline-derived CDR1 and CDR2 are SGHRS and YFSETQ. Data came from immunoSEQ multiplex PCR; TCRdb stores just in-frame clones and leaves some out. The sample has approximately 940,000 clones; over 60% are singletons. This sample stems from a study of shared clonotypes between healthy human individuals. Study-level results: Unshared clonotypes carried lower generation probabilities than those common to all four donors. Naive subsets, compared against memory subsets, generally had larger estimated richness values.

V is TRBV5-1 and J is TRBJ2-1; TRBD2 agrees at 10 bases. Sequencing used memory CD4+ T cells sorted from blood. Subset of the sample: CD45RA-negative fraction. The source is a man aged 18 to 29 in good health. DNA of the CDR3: TGCGCCAGCAGCTTGGCGGCTAGCGGGGGCCTTAGCTCCTACAATGAGCAGTTCTTC. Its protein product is CASSLAASGGLSSYNEQFF.